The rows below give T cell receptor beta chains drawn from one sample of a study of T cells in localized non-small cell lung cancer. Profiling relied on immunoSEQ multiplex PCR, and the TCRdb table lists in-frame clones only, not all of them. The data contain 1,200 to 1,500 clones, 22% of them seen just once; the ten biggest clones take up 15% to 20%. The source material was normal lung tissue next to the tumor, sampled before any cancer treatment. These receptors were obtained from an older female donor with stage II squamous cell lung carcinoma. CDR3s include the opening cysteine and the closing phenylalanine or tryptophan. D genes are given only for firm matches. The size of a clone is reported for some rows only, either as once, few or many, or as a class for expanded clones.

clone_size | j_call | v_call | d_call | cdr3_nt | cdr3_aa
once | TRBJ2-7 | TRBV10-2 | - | TGCGCCAGCAGTCCGAACTCCTACGAGCAGTACTTC | CASSPNSYEQYF
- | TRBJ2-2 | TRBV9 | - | TGTGCCAGCAGTGGGAATGTCGGCGGGGAGCTGTTTTTT | CASSGNVGGELFF
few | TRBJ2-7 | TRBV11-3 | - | TGTGCCAGCAGCTTGGGGAGTTTGGTCTACGAGCAGTACTTC | CASSLGSLVYEQYF
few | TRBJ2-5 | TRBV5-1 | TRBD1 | TGCGCCAGCAGCTTGATAGGACAGGGACAAGAGACCCAGTACTTC | CASSLIGQGQETQYF
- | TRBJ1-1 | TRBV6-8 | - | TGTGCCAGCACCCCCCGCCGGGGCACTGAAGCTTTCTTT | CASTPRRGTEAFF
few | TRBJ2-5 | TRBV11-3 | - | TGTGCCAGCAGCTTAGGGTCCGGAGCGCAAGAGACCCAGTACTTC | CASSLGSGAQETQYF
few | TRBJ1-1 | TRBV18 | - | TGTGCCAGCTCACAGCGGGACGTTCGCGAAGCTTTCTTT | CASSQRDVREAFF
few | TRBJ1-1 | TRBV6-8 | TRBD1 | TGTGCCAGCAGTTACGGACAGGGGTACACTGAAGCTTTCTTT | CASSYGQGYTEAFF
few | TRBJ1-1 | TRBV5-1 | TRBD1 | TGCGCCAGCAGCCAAGTATCAGGGGGCTTTCGCACTGAAGCTTTCTTT | CASSQVSGGFRTEAFF
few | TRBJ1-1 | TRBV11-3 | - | TGTGCCAGCAGCCCATGGACAGTGAACACTGAAGCTTTCTTT | CASSPWTVNTEAFF
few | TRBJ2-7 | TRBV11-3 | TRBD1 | TGTGCCAGCAGCTTAGACCGGGACAGCTCCTACGAGCAGTACTTC | CASSLDRDSSYEQYF
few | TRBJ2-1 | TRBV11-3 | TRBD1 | TGTGCCAGCAGCTCCTCAGGGACAGGGGCTAAGAATGAGCAGTTCTTC | CASSSSGTGAKNEQFF
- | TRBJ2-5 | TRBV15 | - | TGTGCCACCAGCAGACCGTATGGGACCCCCCAAGAGACCCAGTACTTC | CATSRPYGTPQETQYF
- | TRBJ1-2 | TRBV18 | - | TGTGCCAGCTCACCACAGGGGAATGGCTACACCTTC | CASSPQGNGYTF
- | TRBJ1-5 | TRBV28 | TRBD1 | TGTGCCAGCAGTCCACGGGACAGGAGATACAATCAGCCCCAGCATTTT | CASSPRDRRYNQPQHF
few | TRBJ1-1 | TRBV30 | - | TGTGCCTGGAGTTTAATCTCAGGGGACACTGAAGCTTTCTTT | CAWSLISGDTEAFF
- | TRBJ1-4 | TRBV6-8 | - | TGTGCCAGCAGCCCCCGGAGGACAAATGAAAAACTGTTTTTT | CASSPRRTNEKLFF
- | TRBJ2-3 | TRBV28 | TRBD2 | TGTGCCAGCAGTTTACTTGCTAGCGGAGGTCTAGCTAGCACAGATACGCAGTATTTT | CASSLLASGGLASTDTQYF
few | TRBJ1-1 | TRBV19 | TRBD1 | TGTGCCAGTGAAGACAGGGAGAACACTGAAGCTTTCTTT | CASEDRENTEAFF
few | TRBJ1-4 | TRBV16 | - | TGTGCCAGCAGCCACTATTCAGGAAATGAAAAACTGTTTTTT | CASSHYSGNEKLFF
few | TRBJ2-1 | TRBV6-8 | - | TGTGCCAGCAGTTCCGATATAGGATTCTACAATGAGCAGTTCTTC | CASSSDIGFYNEQFF
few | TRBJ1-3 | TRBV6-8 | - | TGTGCCAGCAGTTACTCCCCTGGAAACACCATATATTTT | CASSYSPGNTIYF
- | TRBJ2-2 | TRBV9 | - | TGTGCCAGCAGCGTAGCTGGGGTAACCGGGGAGCTGTTTTTT | CASSVAGVTGELFF
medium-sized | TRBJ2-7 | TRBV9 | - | TGTGCCAGCAGCGTAGATGGCAGGCCCTCCTCCCACGAGCAGTACTTC | CASSVDGRPSSHEQYF
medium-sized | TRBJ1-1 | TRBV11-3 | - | TGTGCCAGCAGCTTAGACAGGTACGGGATTGAAGCTTTCTTT | CASSLDRYGIEAFF
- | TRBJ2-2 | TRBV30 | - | TGTGCCTGGAGTGTTAGGGGATACGGGGAGCTGTTTTTT | CAWSVRGYGELFF
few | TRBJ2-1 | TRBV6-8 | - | TGTGCCAGCAGTGACCCGACTCTGGAAGCGGCGAGCTCCTACAATGAGCAGTTCTTC | CASSDPTLEAASSYNEQFF
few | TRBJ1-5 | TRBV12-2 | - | TGTGCAAGTCGCCCTAGACAGGGGGCGAGCAATCAGCCCCAGCATTTT | CASRPRQGASNQPQHF
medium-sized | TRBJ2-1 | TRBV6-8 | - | TGTGCCAGCCAGCCCGGGACTCACAATGAGCAGTTCTTC | CASQPGTHNEQFF
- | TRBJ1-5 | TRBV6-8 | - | TGTGCCAGCAGTGAGACGGGCTCGGCGGATCAGCCCCAGCATTTT | CASSETGSADQPQHF
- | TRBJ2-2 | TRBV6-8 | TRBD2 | TGTGCCAGCAGTTTAGCGGGAGATACCGGGGAGCTGTTTTTT | CASSLAGDTGELFF
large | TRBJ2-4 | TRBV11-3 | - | TGTGCCAGCAGCCTTGGGACACTTCTAGCCAAAAACATTCAGTACTTC | CASSLGTLLAKNIQYF
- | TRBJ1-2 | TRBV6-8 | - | TGTGCCACTGCGGACGAACCCTATGGCTACACCTTC | CATADEPYGYTF
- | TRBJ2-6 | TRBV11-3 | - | TGTGCCAGCACCCCGGGACCCGGAATCCCTGGGGCCAACGTCCTGACTTTC | CASTPGPGIPGANVLTF
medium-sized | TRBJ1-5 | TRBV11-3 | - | TGTGCCAGCAGCGCATACGGGCCCAATCAGCCCCAGCATTTT | CASSAYGPNQPQHF
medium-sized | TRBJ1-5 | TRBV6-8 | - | TGTGCCAGCCAAAGACGTGGGGGCCGTCAGCCCCAGCATTTT | CASQRRGGRQPQHF
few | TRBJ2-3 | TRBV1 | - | TGCGCCAGCAGCCATGGTAGCGGGAGTTTAGATACGCAGTATTTT | CASSHGSGSLDTQYF
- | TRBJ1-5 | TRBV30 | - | TGTGCCTGGAGTCCCCAGCGGGGGCTAAGCAATCAGCCCCAGCATTTT | CAWSPQRGLSNQPQHF
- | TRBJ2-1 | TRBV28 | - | TGTGCCAGCAGTTTAAATGGAGTCAACAATGAGCAGTTCTTC | CASSLNGVNNEQFF
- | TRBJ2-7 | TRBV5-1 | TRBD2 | TGCGCCAGCAGCTTGGGCAGGACTAGCGGGAGAGGGCAGGTCGAGCAGTACTTC | CASSLGRTSGRGQVEQYF
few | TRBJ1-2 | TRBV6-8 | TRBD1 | TGTGCCAGCAGCAAAACAGGGGACCTTTATGGCTACACCTTC | CASSKTGDLYGYTF
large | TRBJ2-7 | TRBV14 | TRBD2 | TGTGCCAGCGCCCCCGGACTAGCGGTCCCAGGGCCCTACGAGCAGTACTTC | CASAPGLAVPGPYEQYF
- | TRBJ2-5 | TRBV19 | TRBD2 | TGTGCCAGTAGTATAGATGGGGCGGGACTAGCGGGATCGAAGACCCAGTACTTC | CASSIDGAGLAGSKTQYF
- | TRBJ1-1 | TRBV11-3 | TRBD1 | TGTGCCAGCAGCTCCTTAACAGGGGGTACTATGAACACTGAAGCTTTCTTT | CASSSLTGGTMNTEAFF
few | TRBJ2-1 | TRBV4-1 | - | TGCGCCAGCAGCCCCCCACTAGCCAATGAGCAGTTCTTC | CASSPPLANEQFF
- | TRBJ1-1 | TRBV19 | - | TGTGCCAGCTCCGTAAGGTTGAACACTGAAGCTTTCTTT | CASSVRLNTEAFF
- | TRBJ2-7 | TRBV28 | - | TGTGCCAGCAGTCCAGGGGAGGGACAGGTCACCTACGAGCAGTACTTC | CASSPGEGQVTYEQYF
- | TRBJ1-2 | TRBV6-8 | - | TGTGCCAGCAGTGGGGCAGGGCGGAGGTACAACTATGGCTACACCTTC | CASSGAGRRYNYGYTF
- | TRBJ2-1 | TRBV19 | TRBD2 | TGTGCCACCAGGACTAGTGGTGGTCTCTACAATGAGCAGTTCTTC | CATRTSGGLYNEQFF
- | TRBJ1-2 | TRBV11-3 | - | TGTGCCAGCAGCTCACCGGACGGCCGATACGGCTACACCTTC | CASSSPDGRYGYTF
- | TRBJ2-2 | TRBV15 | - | TGTGCCACCAGCAGGGGATCTCAGGGGGGAGCCGGGGAGCTGTTTTTT | CATSRGSQGGAGELFF
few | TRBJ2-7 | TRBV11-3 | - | TGTGCCAGCAGCCCCCCTCGAGCGGACGATTACGAGCAGTACTTC | CASSPPRADDYEQYF
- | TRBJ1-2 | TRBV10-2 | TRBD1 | TGCGCCAGCACCGGGACAGGGGGCGGAGTGAGCGGCTACACCTTC | CASTGTGGGVSGYTF
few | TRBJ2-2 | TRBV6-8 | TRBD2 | TGTGCCAGCAGCCCTCGGGGGGTAGACACCGGGGAGCTGTTTTTT | CASSPRGVDTGELFF
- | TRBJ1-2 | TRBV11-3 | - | TGTGCCAGCACCCAAGGGGGTCGCAACTATGGCTACACCTTC | CASTQGGRNYGYTF
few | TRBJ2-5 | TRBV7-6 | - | TGTGCTAGCAGCGCTCAGGGCCCCCAAGAGACCCAGTACTTC | CASSAQGPQETQYF
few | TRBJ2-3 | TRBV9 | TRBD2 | TGTGCCAGCAGCCTCAGGACTAGCGGAGCCACAGATACGCAGTATTTT | CASSLRTSGATDTQYF